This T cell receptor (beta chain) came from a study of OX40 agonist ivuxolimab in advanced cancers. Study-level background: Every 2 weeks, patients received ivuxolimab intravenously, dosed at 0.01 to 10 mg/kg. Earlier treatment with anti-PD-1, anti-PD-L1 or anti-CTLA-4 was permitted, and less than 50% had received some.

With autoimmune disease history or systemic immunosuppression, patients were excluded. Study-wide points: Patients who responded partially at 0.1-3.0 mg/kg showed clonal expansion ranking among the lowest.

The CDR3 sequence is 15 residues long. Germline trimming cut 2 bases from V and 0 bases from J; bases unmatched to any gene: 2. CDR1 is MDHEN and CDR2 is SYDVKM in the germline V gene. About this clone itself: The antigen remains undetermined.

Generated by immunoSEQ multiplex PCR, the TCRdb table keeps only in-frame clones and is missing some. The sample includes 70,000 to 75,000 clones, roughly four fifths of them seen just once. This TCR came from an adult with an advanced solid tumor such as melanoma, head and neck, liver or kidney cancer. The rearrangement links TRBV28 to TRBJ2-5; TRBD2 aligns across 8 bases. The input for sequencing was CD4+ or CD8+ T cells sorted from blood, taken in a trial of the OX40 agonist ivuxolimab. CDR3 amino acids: CASSLISGNQETQYF. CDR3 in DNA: TGTGCCAGCAGTTTAATTAGCGGGAACCAAGAGACCCAGTACTTC.